This TCR beta chain stems from a study of T cell responses to AZD1222 COVID-19 vaccine. Overall study results and limits: Two doses of AZD1222 preceded a rise in Spike-specific TCR breadth and depth. Donors skewed white British and female; clonal diversity was possibly underestimated. Only five or six people who got AZD1222 tested seropositive at baseline.

With regard to this clone: Its target is unknown.

CDR3 length: 13 residues. Germline V gene sequence: CDR1 SGHRS, CDR2 YFSETQ. V gave up 0 bases and J gave up 8 bases, with 9 bases separating them. TCRdb's copy holds only in-frame clones and misses some; the assay was immunoSEQ multiplex PCR. The data show roughly 150,000 clones, approximately 91% seen once. The specimen comprised peripheral blood, sampled after recovery from COVID-19. The gene calls are TRBV5-1 and TRBJ1-3, with a weak D call TRBD1 (6 bases). The sequence came from an adult who had recovered from COVID-19. CDR3 residues: CASSLGQEDTIYF. CDR3 bases: TGCGCCAGCAGCTTGGGACAGGAAGACACCATATATTTT.